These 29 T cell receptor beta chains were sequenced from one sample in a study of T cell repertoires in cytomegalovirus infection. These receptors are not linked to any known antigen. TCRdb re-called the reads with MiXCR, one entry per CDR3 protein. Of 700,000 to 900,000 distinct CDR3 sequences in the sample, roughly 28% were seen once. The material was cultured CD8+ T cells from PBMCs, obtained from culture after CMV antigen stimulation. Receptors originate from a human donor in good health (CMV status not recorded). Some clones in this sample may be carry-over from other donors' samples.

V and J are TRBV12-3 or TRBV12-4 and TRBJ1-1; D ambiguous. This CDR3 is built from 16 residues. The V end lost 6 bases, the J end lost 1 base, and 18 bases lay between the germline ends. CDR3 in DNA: TGTGCCAGCAGCTTTTCCGGTCAGGAGAGGAACACTGAAGCTTTCTTT. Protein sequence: CASSFSGQERNTEAFF.

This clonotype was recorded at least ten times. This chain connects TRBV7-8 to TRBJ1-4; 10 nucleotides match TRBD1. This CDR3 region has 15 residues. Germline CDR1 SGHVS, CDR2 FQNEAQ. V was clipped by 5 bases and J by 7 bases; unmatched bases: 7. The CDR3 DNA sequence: TGTGCCAGCAGCCCGGAGGGGACAGGGGCTGAAAAACTGTTTTTT. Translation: CASSPEGTGAEKLFF.

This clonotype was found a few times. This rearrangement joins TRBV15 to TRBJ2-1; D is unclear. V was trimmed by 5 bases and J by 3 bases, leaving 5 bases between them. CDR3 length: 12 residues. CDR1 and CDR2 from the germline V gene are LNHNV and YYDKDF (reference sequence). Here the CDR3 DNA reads TGTGCCACCAGCCTTGACTACAATGAGCAGTTCTTC. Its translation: CATSLDYNEQFF.

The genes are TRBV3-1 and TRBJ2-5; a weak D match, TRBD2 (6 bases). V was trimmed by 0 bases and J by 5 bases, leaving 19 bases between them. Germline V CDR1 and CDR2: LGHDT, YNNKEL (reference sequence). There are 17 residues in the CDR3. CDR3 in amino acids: CASSQELSLGDFETQYF. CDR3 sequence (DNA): TGTGCCAGCAGCCAAGAATTGAGCTTGGGGGACTTCGAGACCCAGTACTTC.

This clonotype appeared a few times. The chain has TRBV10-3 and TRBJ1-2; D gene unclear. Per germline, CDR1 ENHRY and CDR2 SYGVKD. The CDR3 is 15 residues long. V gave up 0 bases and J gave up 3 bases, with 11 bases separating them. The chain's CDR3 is CAISESEAGDYGYTF. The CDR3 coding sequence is TGTGCCATCAGTGAGTCGGAGGCAGGAGACTATGGCTACACCTTC.

In DNA form, the CDR3 reads TGTGCCAGCTCACTCAAAGGGACAGGGAAGACTCTCCTTGGGGAGCAGTACGTC. It specifies CASSLKGTGKTLLGEQYV. The chain has TRBV18 and TRBJ2-7; 9 bases align to TRBD1. From germline, CDR1 is KGHSH and CDR2 LQKENI. The CDR3 loop spans 18 amino acids. J gave up 7 bases and V 4 bases, and 20 bases lay outside the gene matches.

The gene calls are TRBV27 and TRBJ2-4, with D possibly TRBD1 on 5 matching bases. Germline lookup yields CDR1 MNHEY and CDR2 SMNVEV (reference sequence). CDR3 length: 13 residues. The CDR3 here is CAAGLLAKNIQYF. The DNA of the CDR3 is TGTGCTGCAGGGCTACTAGCCAAAAACATTCAGTACTTC.

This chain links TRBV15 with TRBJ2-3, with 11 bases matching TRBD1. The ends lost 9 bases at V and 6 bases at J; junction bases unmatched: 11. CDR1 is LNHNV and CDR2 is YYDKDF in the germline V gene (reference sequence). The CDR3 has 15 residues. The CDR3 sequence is CATGEDRGLDDTQYF. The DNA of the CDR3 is TGTGCCACAGGGGAGGACAGGGGGCTAGATGATACGCAGTATTTT.

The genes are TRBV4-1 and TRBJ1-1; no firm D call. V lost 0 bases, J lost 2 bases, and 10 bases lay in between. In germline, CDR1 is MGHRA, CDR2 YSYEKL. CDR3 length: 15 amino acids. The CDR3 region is CASSQEGRLNTEAFF. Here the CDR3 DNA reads TGCGCCAGCAGCCAAGAAGGCAGGCTTAACACTGAAGCTTTCTTT.

CDR3 nucleotide sequence: TGTGCCAGCAGCTTTAGGAGACGTTGGGGCACCGGGGAGCTGTTTTTT. Protein product: CASSFRRRWGTGELFF. The chain has TRBV5-6 and TRBJ2-2; D is unclear. Trimming removed 2 bases at V and 4 bases at J, with 15 bases between. Germline V gene data show CDR1 as SGHDT and CDR2 as YYEEEE. This CDR3 comprises 16 residues.

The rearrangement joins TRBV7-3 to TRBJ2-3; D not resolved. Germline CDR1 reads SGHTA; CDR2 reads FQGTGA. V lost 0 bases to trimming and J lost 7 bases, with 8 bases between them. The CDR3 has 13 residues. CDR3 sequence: CASSLTPLNTQYF. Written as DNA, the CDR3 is TGTGCCAGCAGCTTAACCCCCCTCAATACGCAGTATTTT.

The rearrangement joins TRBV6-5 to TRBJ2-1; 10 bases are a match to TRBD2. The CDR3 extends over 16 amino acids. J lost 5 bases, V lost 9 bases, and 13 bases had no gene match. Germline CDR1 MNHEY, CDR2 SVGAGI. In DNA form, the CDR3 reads TGTGCCAGTACCTACTTAGCGGGGGGATCCCACAATGAGCAGTTCTTC. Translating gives CASTYLAGGSHNEQFF.

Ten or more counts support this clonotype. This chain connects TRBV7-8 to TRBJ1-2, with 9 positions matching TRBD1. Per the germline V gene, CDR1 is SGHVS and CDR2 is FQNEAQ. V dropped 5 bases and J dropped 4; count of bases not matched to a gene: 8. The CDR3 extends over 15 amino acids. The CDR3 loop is CASSVDRGIGYGYTF. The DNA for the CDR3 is TGTGCCAGCAGCGTAGACAGGGGGATCGGCTATGGCTACACCTTC.

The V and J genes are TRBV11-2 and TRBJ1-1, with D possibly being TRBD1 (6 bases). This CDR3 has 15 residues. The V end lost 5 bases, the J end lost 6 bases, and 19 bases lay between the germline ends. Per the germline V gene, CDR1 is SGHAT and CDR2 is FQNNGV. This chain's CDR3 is CASSPREVTGPEAFF. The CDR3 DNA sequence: TGTGCCAGCAGCCCCAGAGAAGTCACAGGGCCTGAAGCTTTCTTT.

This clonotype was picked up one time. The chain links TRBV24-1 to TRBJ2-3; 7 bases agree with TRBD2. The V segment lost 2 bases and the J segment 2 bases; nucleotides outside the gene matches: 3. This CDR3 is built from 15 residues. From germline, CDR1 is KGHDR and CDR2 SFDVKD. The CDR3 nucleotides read TGTGCCACCAGTGATTCTACTAGCGTCACAGATACGCAGTATTTT. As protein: CATSDSTSVTDTQYF.

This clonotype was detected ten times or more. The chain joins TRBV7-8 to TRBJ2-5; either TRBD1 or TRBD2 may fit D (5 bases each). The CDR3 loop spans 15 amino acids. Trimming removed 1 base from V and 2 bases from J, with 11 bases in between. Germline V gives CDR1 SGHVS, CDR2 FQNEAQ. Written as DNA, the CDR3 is TGTGCCAGCAGCTTAGGGTGGGGACCACAAGAGACCCAGTACTTC. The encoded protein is CASSLGWGPQETQYF.

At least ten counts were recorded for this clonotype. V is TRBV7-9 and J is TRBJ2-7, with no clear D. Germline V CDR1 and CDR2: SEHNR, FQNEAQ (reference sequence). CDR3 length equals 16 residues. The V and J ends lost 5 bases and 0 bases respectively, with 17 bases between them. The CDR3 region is CASSHRAPDSSYEQYF. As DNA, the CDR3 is TGTGCCAGCAGCCACCGGGCCCCGGATAGCTCCTACGAGCAGTACTTC.

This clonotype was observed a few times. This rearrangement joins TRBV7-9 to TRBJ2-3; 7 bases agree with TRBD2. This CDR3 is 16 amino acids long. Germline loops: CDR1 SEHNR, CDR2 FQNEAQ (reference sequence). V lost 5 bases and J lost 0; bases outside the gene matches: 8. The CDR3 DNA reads TGTGCCAGCAGCCCAGCAGCGGGGTCTAGCACAGATACGCAGTATTTT. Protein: CASSPAAGSSTDTQYF.

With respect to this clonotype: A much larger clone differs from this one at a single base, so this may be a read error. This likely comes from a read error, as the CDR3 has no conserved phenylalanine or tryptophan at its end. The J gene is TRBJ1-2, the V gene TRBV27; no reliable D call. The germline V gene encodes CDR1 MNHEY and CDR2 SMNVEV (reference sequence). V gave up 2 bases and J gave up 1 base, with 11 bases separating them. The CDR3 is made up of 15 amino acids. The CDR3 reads CASSLVQPSNYGYTL. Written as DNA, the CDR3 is TGTGCCAGCAGTTTAGTCCAGCCCAGTAACTATGGCTACACCTTA.

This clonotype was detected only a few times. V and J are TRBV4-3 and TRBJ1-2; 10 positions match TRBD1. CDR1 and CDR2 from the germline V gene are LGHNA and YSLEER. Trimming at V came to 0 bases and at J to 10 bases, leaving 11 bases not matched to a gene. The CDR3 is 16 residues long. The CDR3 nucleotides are TGCGCCAGCAGCCAAGAAGGGTCAGGGGACAGGGGACCCTACACCTTC. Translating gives CASSQEGSGDRGPYTF.

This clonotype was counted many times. CDR3 amino acids: CASSESGTDTQYF. For the CDR3, the DNA is TGTGCCAGCAGTGAGTCAGGCACAGATACGCAGTATTTT. This chain joins TRBV6-4 and TRBJ2-3; no clear D gene. The CDR3 contains 13 residues. V gave up 3 bases and J gave up 1 base, with 5 bases separating them. Looked up from germline, CDR1 is MRHNA and CDR2 is SNTAGT.

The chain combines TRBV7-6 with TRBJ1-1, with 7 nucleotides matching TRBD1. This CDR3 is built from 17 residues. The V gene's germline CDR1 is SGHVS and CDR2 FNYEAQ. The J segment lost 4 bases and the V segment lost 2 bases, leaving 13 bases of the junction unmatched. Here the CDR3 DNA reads TGTGCCAGCAGCTTAAGATCGACAGGGCCCAGGGGCACTGAAGCTTTCTTT. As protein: CASSLRSTGPRGTEAFF.

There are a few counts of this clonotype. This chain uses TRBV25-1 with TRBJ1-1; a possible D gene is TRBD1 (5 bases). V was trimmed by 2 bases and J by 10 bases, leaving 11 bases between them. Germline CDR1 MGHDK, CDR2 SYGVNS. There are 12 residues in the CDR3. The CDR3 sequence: CASSEAGPGAFF. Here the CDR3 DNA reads TGTGCCAGCAGTGAAGCAGGGCCCGGAGCTTTCTTT.

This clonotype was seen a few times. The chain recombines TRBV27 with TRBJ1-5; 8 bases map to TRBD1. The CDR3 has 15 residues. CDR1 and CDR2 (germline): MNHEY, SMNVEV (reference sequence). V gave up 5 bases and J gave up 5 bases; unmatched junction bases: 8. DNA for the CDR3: TGTGCCAGCAGTCCGCGACAGGGGCCCCATCAGCCCCAGCATTTT. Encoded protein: CASSPRQGPHQPQHF.

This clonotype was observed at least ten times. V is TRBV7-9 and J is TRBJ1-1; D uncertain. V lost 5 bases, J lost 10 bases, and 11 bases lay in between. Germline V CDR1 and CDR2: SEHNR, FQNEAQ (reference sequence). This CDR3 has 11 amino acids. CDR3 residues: CASSGRSGAFF. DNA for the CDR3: TGTGCCAGCAGCGGACGGTCTGGAGCTTTCTTT.

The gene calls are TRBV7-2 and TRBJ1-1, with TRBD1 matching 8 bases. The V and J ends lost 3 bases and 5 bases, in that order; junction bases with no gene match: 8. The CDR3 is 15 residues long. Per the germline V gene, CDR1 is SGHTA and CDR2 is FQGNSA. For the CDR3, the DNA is TGTGCCAGCAGCTTCTCGACAGGGGAGTATACTGAAGCTTTCTTT. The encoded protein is CASSFSTGEYTEAFF.

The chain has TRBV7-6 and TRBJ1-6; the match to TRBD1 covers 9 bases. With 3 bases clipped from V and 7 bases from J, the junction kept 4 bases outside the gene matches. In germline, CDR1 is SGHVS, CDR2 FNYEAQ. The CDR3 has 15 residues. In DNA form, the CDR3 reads TGTGCCAGCAGCTTGGGACAGGGCTGGAATTCACCCCTCCACTTT. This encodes CASSLGQGWNSPLHF.

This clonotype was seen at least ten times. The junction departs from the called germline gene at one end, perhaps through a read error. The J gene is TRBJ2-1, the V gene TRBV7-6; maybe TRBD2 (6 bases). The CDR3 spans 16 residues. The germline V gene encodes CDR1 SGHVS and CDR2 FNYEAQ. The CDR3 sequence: CASSNVLRDSNNEQFF. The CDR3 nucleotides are TGTGCCAGCAGCAATGTCCTCCGGGACTCCAACAATGAGCAGTTCTTC.

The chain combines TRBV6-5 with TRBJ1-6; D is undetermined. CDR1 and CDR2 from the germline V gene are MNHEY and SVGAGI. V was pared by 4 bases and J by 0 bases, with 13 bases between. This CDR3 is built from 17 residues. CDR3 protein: CASSSGEPSSYNSPLHF. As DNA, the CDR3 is TGTGCCAGCAGTTCCGGGGAACCTAGCTCCTATAATTCACCCCTCCACTTT.